This T cell receptor (beta chain) emerged from a study of T cells after somatic rescue of genetic block. This CDR3 has 14 residues. Germline CDR1 reads LNHDA; CDR2 reads SQIVND (reference sequence). Trimming removed 6 bases from V and 7 bases from J, with 18 bases in between. TCRdb's table, derived via immunoSEQ multiplex PCR, lists solely in-frame clones and lacks some. The repertoire consists of 70,000 or so clones, with about 91% occurring once and the leading ten covering about 3%. This clone has only one observation. This rearrangement joins TRBV19 to TRBJ1-2, with D unresolved. This clonotype originated in a man aged 40-49 years. The sample consisted of peripheral blood mononuclear cells (PBMCs). CDR3 nucleotide sequence: TGTGCCAGTAGCTCCGGGTCCTCTTGGGTTGGCTACACCTTC. Residues: CASSSGSSWVGYTF. Variable domain in full (rest from reference TRBV19 and TRBJ1-2): DGGITQSPKYLFRKEGQNVTLSCEQNLNHDAMYWYRQDPGQGLRLIYYSQIVNDFQKGDIAEGYSVSREKKESFPLTVTSAQKNPTAFYLCASSSGSSWVGYTFGSGTRLTVV.